These 21 T cell receptor beta chains were sequenced from one sample in a study of T cells in Graves' hyperthyroidism and ophthalmopathy. Authors of the study amplified TCR beta CDR3 regions from RNA transcripts. During a first-round RT-PCR of the TCR CDR3, the HTBI primer set was used. A single record per CDR3 protein comes from TCRdb applying MiXCR to the multiplex PCR reads. The data show over 700,000 distinct CDR3 sequences, around a third seen once. What was sequenced was blood. The receptors were gathered from a woman between 40 and 55 years old with Graves' hyperthyroidism.

This clonotype occurred many times. The V and J genes are TRBV29-1 and TRBJ2-1; TRBD1 is a possible D gene (6 bases). This CDR3 comprises 12 residues. V was pared by 6 bases and J by 6 bases, with 12 bases between. Germline loops: CDR1 SQVTM, CDR2 ANQGSEA. The CDR3 DNA is TGCAGCGTCAACGGACAGTCCAATGAGCAGTTCTTC. It specifies CSVNGQSNEQFF.

This sequence joins TRBV7-2 and TRBJ2-5; D is undetermined. The CDR3 loop spans 13 amino acids. Deletions cut 6 bases from V and 7 bases from J, with 15 bases between. Looked up from germline, CDR1 is SGHTA and CDR2 is FQGNSA. The CDR3 region is CASSSDRSGTQYF. CDR3 DNA sequence: TGTGCCAGCAGTTCCGACCGGTCAGGGACCCAGTACTTC.

The rearrangement links TRBV29-1 to TRBJ2-7; the D gene is possibly TRBD1 (5 bases). The ends were cut back, 6 bases at V and 4 bases at J, with 10 bases in the middle. Germline loops: CDR1 SQVTM, CDR2 ANQGSEA. This CDR3 is 11 amino acids long. DNA for the CDR3: TGCAGCGTCCCCCAGGGTTACGAGCAGTACTTC. It is translated as CSVPQGYEQYF.

This clonotype was seen many times. Sequence at one end of the junction differs from germline and may be a read error. The rearrangement joins TRBV7-7 to TRBJ2-2; D may be TRBD1 or TRBD2 (5 bases each). The germline V gene has CDR1 SSHAT and CDR2 FNYEAQ (reference sequence). The CDR3 has 16 residues. Here the CDR3 DNA reads TGTGCTAGCAGCTTAGCGCAGGGTCCGAACACCGGGGAGCTGTTTTTT. As protein: CASSLAQGPNTGELFF.

In regard to this clonotype: Given a much more abundant clone one base away, this may be a read error. No conserved phenylalanine or tryptophan is present at the end of the CDR3, so a read error is the likely explanation. V and J are TRBV29-1 and TRBJ2-7; D is possibly TRBD2 (7 bases). The CDR3 contains 12 residues. Per germline, CDR1 SQVTM and CDR2 ANQGSEA. The V and J ends lost 7 bases and 7 bases respectively, with 17 bases between them. CDR3 bases: TGCAGCGCCCAAAAGGGGGGGGAGGAGCAGTACCTC. It translates to CSAQKGGEEQYL.

As concerns this clonotype: This may be a read error, as it is one base from a much larger clone. The chain has TRBV11-2 and TRBJ2-5; possibly TRBD1 or TRBD2 for D (5 bases each). V shed 5 bases and J shed 1 base, with 11 bases lying between them. In germline, CDR1 is SGHAT, CDR2 FQNNGV. This CDR3 comprises 14 residues. CDR3 DNA: TGTGCCAGCAGCCGGGGCAGGGTCCAAGAGACCCAGTACTTC. The encoded protein is CASSRGRVQETQYF.

Ten or more counts support this clonotype. The rearrangement links TRBV12-3 or TRBV12-4 to TRBJ1-5, with no clear D. V lost 5 bases, J lost 7 bases, and 9 bases lay in between. The CDR3 extends over 12 amino acids. The CDR3 nucleotides are TGTGCCAGCAGTCCCTGGGGACAGCCCCAGCATTTT. Amino acids: CASSPWGQPQHF.

V and J are TRBV10-3 and TRBJ2-7; D may be TRBD1 (6 bases). CDR3 length: 14 residues. CDR1 is ENHRY, CDR2 SYGVKD, per germline. With 3 bases removed from V and 6 bases from J, the gap between germline ends came to 15 bases. The CDR3 spells CAISDKERQAEQYF. The CDR3, as DNA: TGTGCCATCAGTGATAAGGAGAGACAGGCCGAGCAGTACTTC.

The chain recombines TRBV2 with TRBJ2-5; 7 bases line up with TRBD2. The CDR3 loop spans 14 amino acids. With V trimmed by 6 bases and J by 1 base, 5 bases remained unmatched. CDR1 and CDR2 (germline): SNHLY, FYNNEI. The CDR3 spells CASRSGGGQETQYF. The CDR3 DNA reads as TGTGCCAGCAGGTCCGGCGGGGGCCAAGAGACCCAGTACTTC.

This clonotype was observed a handful of times. One junction end disagrees with the germline gene, perhaps due to a read error. V and J are TRBV7-2 and TRBJ2-7; D is unresolved. The CDR3 is made up of 14 amino acids. Germline loops: CDR1 SGHTA, CDR2 FQGNSA. CDR3 in DNA: TGCGCCAGCAGCCACTCTTGGAGTATCTACGAGCAGTACTTC. Translating it yields CASSHSWSIYEQYF.

The J gene is TRBJ2-5, the V gene TRBV10-3; maybe TRBD1 (6 bases). Per germline, CDR1 ENHRY and CDR2 SYGVKD. CDR3 length: 16 residues. Trimming took 0 bases from V and 1 from J, leaving 12 bases between them. The CDR3 reads CAISESGGASQETQYF. Here the CDR3 DNA reads TGTGCCATCAGTGAGTCAGGGGGAGCTTCCCAAGAGACCCAGTACTTC.

This clonotype occurred many times. V and J are TRBV19 and TRBJ1-4; TRBD1 aligns across 7 bases. This CDR3 region has 14 residues. Germline V CDR1 and CDR2: LNHDA, SQIVND (reference sequence). V shed 7 bases, J shed 8 bases, and the junction held 10 bases outside the gene matches. CDR3 nucleotides: TGTGCCAGTACCGTGACAGGGCGGGTGGAAAAACTGTTTTTT. Translating it yields CASTVTGRVEKLFF.

There are many counts of this clonotype. This chain joins TRBV12-3 or TRBV12-4 and TRBJ1-5; 7 nucleotides agree with TRBD1. Losses at the gene ends were 5 bases for V and 4 bases for J; bases not matched to a gene: 11. This CDR3 spans 16 amino acids. Here the CDR3 reads CASSPDGTARNQPQHF. The CDR3 DNA sequence: TGTGCCAGCAGTCCCGACGGGACAGCGAGGAATCAGCCCCAGCATTTT.

V usage is TRBV7-9 and J usage is TRBJ1-4, with D hard to call. The CDR3 spans 14 residues. Germline lookup yields CDR1 SEHNR and CDR2 FQNEAQ (reference sequence). V lost 5 bases to trimming and J lost 1 base, with 8 bases between them. CDR3 amino acids: CASSPVLTNEKLFF. The CDR3 coding sequence is TGTGCCAGCAGCCCCGTCTTAACTAATGAAAAACTGTTTTTT.

This rearrangement joins TRBV2 to TRBJ2-5; D tentatively fits TRBD1 or TRBD2 (5 bases each). CDR3 length equals 14 residues. Germline values: CDR1 SNHLY, CDR2 FYNNEI. Trimming shortened V by 6 bases and J by 1 base, and 12 bases separated the two germline ends. This CDR3 is CASRSGPFQETQYF. Written as DNA, the CDR3 is TGTGCCAGCAGGTCGGGACCCTTCCAAGAGACCCAGTACTTC.

This clonotype occurred many times. The gene calls are TRBV7-8 and TRBJ1-1, with D perhaps TRBD1 (6 bases). CDR3 length equals 15 residues. Trimming left V 1 base short and J 1 base short, with 10 bases between. Germline CDR1 SGHVS, CDR2 FQNEAQ. The CDR3 loop is CASSLGQAQNTEAFF. CDR3 nucleotide sequence: TGTGCCAGCAGCTTAGGACAGGCACAGAACACTGAAGCTTTCTTT.

The V and J genes are TRBV19 and TRBJ1-1; a weak D match, TRBD1 (5 bases). The V and J ends lost 11 bases and 4 bases respectively, with 20 bases between them. Germline V gene data show CDR1 as LNHDA and CDR2 as SQIVND (reference sequence). The CDR3 spans 14 residues. The CDR3 loop is CAWNPNGGITEAFF. The DNA for the CDR3 is TGTGCCTGGAACCCGAATGGGGGGATCACTGAAGCTTTCTTT.

This clonotype was seen many times. The chain couples TRBV19 to TRBJ1-5; TRBD1 is a possible D gene (5 bases). The germline gives CDR1 LNHDA, CDR2 SQIVND (reference sequence). This CDR3 region has 14 residues. The V end lost 6 bases, the J end lost 6 bases, and 15 bases lay between the germline ends. The CDR3 bases are TGTGCCAGTAGCGGGGGACGCTTCACTCAGCCCCAGCATTTT. Encoded protein: CASSGGRFTQPQHF.

This clonotype was recorded only once. The V and J genes are TRBV29-1 and TRBJ2-7; no firm D call. There are 13 residues in the CDR3. Trimming took off 4 bases at V and 2 bases at J, with 12 bases between the two ends. Germline V gene data show CDR1 as SQVTM and CDR2 as ANQGSEA. In DNA, the CDR3 is TGCAGCGTTGGGGCAGGTGCGACCTACGAGCAGTACTTC. Translation: CSVGAGATYEQYF.

The chain couples TRBV29-1 to TRBJ2-7; TRBD2 matches 9 bases. The V gene end was trimmed by 7 bases and the J gene end by 5 bases; junction bases not matched to a gene: 21. In germline, CDR1 is SQVTM, CDR2 ANQGSEA. The CDR3 totals 17 residues. CDR3 DNA: TGCAGCGCTAGTCCGGGCCTTAGCGCGGGAGGGCCCGACGAGCAGTACTTC. It specifies CSASPGLSAGGPDEQYF.

The chain carries TRBV19 and TRBJ1-5; D may be TRBD1 (6 bases). Germline CDR1 reads LNHDA; CDR2 reads SQIVND (reference sequence). This CDR3 region has 15 residues. V dropped 9 bases and J dropped 6 bases, with 21 bases sitting between them. CDR3 sequence: CASSPGQGRGQPQHF. DNA for the CDR3: TGTGCCAGCTCACCAGGGCAGGGGAGGGGTCAGCCCCAGCATTTT. The entire variable domain, with the rest obtained from reference TRBV19 and TRBJ1-5, is as follows: DGGITQSPKYLFRKEGQNVTLSCEQNLNHDAMYWYRQDPGQGLRLIYYSQIVNDFQKGDIAEGYSVSREKKESFPLTVTSAQKNPTAFYLCASSPGQGRGQPQHFGDGTRLSIL.